This TCR beta chain was identified during a study of CD8 T cells in Susac syndrome. An input of roughly 0.45 to 1 ug of RNA was subjected to reverse transcription using random hexamers. TCRdb reanalysed the immunoSEQ multiplex PCR reads using MiXCR and keeps one entry per CDR3 protein. The table lists more than 90,000 distinct CDR3 sequences, 85% to 95% of them singletons. Germline V gene sequence: CDR1 KGHDR, CDR2 SFDVKD. The ends were cut back, 12 bases at V and 8 bases at J, with 27 bases in the middle. This CDR3 has 15 residues. Sequencing of TCR beta, carried out with a high-throughput approach, was applied to CD8+ and CD4+ T cells from the blood.

The chain is built from TRBV24-1 and TRBJ1-2, with no clear D. The sequence came from a human donor with multiple sclerosis. The sequencing input was CD4+ T cells from PBMCs. The chain's CDR3 is CAPLRSGINWCGYTF. The CDR3, as DNA: TGTGCCCCACTCAGGTCGGGTATTAATTGGTGCGGCTACACCTTC.